This T cell receptor (beta chain) emerged from a study of PD-1 blockade in mismatch repair-deficient tumors. This table comes from immunoSEQ multiplex PCR, and its TCRdb copy is limited to in-frame clones, with some not included. The sample records approximately 22,000 clones, 70% to 90% being singletons. Germline V CDR1 and CDR2: MNHEY, SMNVEV (reference sequence). With V trimmed by 6 bases and J by 9 bases, 12 bases remained unmatched. The CDR3 extends over 16 amino acids. PCR or immunohistochemistry showed mismatch repair deficiency in every enrolled patient. TCR sequencing covered a few patients who responded to pembrolizumab.

The starting material was peripheral blood, obtained 2 weeks after starting pembrolizumab. This TCR was sampled from an adult with mismatch repair-deficient cancer. The chain joins TRBV27 to TRBJ2-3, with 13 bases matching TRBD2. The CDR3 sequence: CASRTTGLAGAQTQYF. The CDR3 nucleotides read TGTGCCAGCAGAACTACCGGACTAGCGGGAGCGCAGACGCAGTATTTT.